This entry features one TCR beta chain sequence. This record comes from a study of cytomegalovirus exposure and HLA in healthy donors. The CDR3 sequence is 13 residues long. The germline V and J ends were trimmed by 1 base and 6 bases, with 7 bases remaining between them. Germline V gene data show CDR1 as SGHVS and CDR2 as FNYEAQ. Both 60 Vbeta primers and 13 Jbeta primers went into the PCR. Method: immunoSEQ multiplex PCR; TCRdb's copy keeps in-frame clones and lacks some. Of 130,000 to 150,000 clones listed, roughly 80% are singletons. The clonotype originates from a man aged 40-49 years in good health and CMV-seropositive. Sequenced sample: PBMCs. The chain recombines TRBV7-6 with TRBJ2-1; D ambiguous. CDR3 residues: CASSLDGGNEQFF. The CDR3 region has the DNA TGTGCCAGCAGCTTAGATGGCGGCAATGAGCAGTTCTTC.